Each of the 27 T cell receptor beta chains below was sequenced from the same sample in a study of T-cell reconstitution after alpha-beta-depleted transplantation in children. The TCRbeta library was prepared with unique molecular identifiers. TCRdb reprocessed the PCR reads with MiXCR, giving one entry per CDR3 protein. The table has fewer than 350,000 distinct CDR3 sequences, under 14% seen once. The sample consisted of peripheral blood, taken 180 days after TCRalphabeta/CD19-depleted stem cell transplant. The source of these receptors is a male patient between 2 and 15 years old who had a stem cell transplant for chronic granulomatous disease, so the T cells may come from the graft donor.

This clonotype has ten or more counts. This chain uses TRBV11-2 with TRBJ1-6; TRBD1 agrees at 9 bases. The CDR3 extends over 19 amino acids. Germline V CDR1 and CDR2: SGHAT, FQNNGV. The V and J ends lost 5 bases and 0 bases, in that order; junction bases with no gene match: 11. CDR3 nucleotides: TGTGCCAGCAGCATACATACCGGGACAGGGAGCTCCTATAATTCACCCCTCCACTTT. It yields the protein CASSIHTGTGSSYNSPLHF.

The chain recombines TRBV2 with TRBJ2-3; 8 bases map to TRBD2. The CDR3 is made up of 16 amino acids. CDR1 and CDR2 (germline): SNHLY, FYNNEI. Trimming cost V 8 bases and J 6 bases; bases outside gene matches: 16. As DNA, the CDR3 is TGTGCCAGCCCATCCTGGCAGGCGGGGGGCCGGGATACGCAGTATTTT. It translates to CASPSWQAGGRDTQYF.

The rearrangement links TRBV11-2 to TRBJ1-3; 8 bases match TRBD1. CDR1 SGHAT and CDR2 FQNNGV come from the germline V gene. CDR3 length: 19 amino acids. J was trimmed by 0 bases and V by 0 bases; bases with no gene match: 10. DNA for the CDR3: TGTGCCAGCAGCTTAGACTTTGACAGGGGCCTTTACTCTGGAAACACCATATATTTT. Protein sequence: CASSLDFDRGLYSGNTIYF.

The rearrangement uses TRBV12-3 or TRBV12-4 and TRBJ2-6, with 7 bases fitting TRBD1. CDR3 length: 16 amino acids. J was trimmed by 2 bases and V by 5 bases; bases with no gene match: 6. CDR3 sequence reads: CASSPLGQAGANVLTF. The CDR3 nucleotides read TGTGCCAGCAGTCCACTCGGACAGGCTGGGGCCAACGTCCTGACTTTC.

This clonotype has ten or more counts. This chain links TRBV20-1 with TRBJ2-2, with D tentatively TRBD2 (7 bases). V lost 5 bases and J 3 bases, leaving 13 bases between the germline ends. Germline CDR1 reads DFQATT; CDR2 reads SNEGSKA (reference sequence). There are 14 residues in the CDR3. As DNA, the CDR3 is TGCAGTGCTTGGGGGGGGCTTGACACCGGGGAGCTGTTTTTT. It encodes CSAWGGLDTGELFF.

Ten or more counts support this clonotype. CDR3 coding DNA: TGCAGTGCTCCTAGCGGGAGGGACCTTAATGAGCAGTTCTTC. Translation: CSAPSGRDLNEQFF. This chain connects TRBV20-1 to TRBJ2-1, with 12 bases aligning to TRBD2. Trimming took 5 bases from V and 7 from J; bases not matched to a gene: 6. Germline loops: CDR1 DFQATT, CDR2 SNEGSKA (reference sequence). This CDR3 comprises 14 residues.

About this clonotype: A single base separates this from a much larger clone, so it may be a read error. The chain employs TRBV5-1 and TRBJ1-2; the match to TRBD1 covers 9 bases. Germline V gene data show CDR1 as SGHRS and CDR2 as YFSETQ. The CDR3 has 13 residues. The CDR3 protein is CASSQDRGGGDTF. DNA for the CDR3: TGCGCCAGCAGCCAGGACAGGGGCGGTGGCGACACCTTC.

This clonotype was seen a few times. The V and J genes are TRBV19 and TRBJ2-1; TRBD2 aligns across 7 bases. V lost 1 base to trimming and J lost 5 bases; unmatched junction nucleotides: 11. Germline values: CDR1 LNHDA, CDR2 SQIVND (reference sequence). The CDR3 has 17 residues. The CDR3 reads CASSIGGRERLNNEQFF. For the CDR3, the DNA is TGTGCCAGTAGTATAGGAGGGCGGGAGAGACTTAACAATGAGCAGTTCTTC. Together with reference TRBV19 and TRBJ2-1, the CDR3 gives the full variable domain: DGGITQSPKYLFRKEGQNVTLSCEQNLNHDAMYWYRQDPGQGLRLIYYSQIVNDFQKGDIAEGYSVSREKKESFPLTVTSAQKNPTAFYLCASSIGGRERLNNEQFFGPGTRLTVL.

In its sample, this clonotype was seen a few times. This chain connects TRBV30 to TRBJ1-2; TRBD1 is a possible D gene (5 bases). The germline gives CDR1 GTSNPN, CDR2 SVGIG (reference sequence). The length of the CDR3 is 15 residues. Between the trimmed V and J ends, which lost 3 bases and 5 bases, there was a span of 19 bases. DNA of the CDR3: TGTGCCTGGAGCGTAGACATGGGGGTAGAGTATGGCTACACCTTC. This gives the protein CAWSVDMGVEYGYTF. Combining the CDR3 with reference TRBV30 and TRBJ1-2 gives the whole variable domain SQTIHQWPATLVQPVGSPLSLECTVEGTSNPNLYWYRQAAGRGLQLLFYSVGIGQISSEVPQNLSASRPQDRQFILSSKKLLLSDSGFYLCAWSVDMGVEYGYTFGSGTRLTVV.

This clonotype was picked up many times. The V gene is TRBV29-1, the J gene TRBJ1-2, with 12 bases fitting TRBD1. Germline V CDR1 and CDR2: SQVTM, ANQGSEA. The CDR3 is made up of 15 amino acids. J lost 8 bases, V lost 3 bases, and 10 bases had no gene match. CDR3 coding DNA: TGCAGCGTTGATTCTTACCCGGGACAGGGGGCCGGCTACACCTTC. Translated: CSVDSYPGQGAGYTF.

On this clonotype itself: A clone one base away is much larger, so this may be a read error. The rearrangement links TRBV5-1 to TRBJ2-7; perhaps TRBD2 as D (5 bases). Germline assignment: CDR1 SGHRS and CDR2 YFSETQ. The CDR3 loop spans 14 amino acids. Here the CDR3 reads CATSLRTDPYEQYF. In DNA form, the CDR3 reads TGCGCCACCAGCCTCCGGACTGATCCCTACGAGCAGTACTTC.

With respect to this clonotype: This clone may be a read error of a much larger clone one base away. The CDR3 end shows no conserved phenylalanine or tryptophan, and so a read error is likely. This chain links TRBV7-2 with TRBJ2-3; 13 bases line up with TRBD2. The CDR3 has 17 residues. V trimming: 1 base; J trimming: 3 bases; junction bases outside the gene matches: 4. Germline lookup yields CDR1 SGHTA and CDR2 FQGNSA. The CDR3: CASSLVPGLAGTDTQYS. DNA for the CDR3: TGTGCCAGCAGCTTAGTCCCGGGACTAGCGGGGACAGATACGCAGTATTCT.

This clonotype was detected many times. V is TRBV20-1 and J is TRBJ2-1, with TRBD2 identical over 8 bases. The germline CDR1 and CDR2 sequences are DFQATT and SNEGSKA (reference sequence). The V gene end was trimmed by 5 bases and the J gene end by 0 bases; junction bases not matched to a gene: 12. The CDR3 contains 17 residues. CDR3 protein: CSAGPLAGYSSYNEQFF. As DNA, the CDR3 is TGCAGTGCTGGCCCTTTAGCGGGGTATAGCTCCTACAATGAGCAGTTCTTC.

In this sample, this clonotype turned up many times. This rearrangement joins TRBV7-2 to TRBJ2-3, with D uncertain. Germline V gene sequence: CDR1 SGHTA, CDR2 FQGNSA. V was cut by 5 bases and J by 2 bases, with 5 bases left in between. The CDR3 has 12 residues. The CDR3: CASSPPTDTQYF. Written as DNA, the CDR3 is TGTGCCAGCAGCCCGCCCACAGATACGCAGTATTTT.

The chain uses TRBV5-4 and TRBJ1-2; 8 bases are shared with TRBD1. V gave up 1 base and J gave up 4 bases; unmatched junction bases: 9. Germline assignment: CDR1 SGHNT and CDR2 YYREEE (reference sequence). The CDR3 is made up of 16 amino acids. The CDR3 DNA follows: TGTGCCAGCAGCTTGACGCCAACAGGGGGTGGCTATGGCTACACCTTC. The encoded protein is CASSLTPTGGGYGYTF.

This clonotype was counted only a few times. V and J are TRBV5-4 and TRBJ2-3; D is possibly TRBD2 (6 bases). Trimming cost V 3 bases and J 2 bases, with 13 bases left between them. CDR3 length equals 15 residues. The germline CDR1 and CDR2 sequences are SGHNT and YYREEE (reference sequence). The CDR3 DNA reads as TGTGCCAGCAGCTCTCCGGGGACTGTCACAGATACGCAGTATTTT. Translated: CASSSPGTVTDTQYF.

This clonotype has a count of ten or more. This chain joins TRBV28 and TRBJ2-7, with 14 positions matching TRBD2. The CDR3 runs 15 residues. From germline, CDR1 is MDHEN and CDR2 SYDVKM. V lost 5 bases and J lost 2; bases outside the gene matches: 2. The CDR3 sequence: CASSTTSGRAYEQYF. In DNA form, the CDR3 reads TGTGCCAGCAGTACGACTAGCGGGAGGGCCTACGAGCAGTACTTC.

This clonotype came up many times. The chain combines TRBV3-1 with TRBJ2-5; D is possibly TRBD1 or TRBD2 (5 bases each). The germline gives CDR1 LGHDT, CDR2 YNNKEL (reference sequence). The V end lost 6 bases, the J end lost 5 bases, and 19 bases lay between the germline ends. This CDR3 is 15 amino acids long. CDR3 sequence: CASRASGTAVETQYF. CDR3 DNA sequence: TGTGCCAGCAGAGCTTCCGGGACGGCCGTGGAGACCCAGTACTTC.

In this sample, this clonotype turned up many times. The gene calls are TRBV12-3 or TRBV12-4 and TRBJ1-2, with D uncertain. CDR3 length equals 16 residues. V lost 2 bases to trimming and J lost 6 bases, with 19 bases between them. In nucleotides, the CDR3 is TGTGCCAGCAGTTTACAGCCAGCCGGGTCATTTGATGGCTACACCTTC. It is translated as CASSLQPAGSFDGYTF.

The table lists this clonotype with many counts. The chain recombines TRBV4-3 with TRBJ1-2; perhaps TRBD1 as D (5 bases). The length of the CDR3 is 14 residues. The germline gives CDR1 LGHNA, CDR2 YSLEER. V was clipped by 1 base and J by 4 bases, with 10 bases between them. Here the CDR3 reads CASSQVGQVYGYTF. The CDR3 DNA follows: TGCGCCAGCAGCCAAGTTGGACAAGTCTATGGCTACACCTTC.

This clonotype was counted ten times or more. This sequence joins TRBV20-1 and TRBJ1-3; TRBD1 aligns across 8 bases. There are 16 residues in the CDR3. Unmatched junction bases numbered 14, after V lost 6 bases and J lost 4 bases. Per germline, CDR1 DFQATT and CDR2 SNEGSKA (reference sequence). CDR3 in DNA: TGCAGTGCCACCGACCGACAGGGGCTGTTGGGAAACACCATATATTTT. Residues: CSATDRQGLLGNTIYF.

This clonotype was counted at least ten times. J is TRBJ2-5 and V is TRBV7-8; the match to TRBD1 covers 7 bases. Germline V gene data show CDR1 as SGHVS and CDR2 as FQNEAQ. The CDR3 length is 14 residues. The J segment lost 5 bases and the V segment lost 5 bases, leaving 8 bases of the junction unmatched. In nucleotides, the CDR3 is TGTGCCAGCAGCCCCAACAGGGGTCCGGAGACCCAGTACTTC. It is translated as CASSPNRGPETQYF.

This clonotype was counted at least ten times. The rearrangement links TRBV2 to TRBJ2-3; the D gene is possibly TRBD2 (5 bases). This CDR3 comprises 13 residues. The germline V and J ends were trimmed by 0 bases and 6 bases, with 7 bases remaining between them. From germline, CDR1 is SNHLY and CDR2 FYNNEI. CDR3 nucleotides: TGTGCCAGCAGTGAAGCGGGAGCCGATACGCAGTATTTT. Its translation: CASSEAGADTQYF.

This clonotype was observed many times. Written as DNA, the CDR3 is TGTGCCAGCAGTTACCAAGCGGGGGTGCAAGAGACCCAGTACTTC. As protein: CASSYQAGVQETQYF. The chain couples TRBV6-5 to TRBJ2-5, with TRBD2 matching over 8 bases. The CDR3 consists of 15 residues. Germline lookup yields CDR1 MNHEY and CDR2 SVGAGI. Trimming at V came to 2 bases and at J to 2 bases, leaving 4 bases not matched to a gene.

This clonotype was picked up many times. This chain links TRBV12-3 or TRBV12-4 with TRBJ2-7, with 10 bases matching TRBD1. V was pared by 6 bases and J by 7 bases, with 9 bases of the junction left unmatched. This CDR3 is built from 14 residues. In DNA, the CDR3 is TGTGCCAGCAGCTGGGGACAGGGGATAGTGGAGCAGTACTTC. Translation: CASSWGQGIVEQYF.

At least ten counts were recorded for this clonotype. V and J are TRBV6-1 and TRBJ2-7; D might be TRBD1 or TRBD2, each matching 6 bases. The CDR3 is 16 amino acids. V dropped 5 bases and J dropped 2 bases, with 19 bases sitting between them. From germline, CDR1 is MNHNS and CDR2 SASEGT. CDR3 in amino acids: CASSQQGGRPTYEQYF. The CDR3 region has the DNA TGTGCCAGCAGTCAACAGGGTGGGAGGCCTACCTACGAGCAGTACTTC.

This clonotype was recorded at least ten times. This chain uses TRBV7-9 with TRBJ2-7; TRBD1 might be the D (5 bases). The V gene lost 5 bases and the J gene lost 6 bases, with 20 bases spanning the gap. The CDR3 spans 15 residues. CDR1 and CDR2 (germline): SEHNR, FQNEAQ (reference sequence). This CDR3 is CASSDGSGQAVEQYF. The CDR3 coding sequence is TGTGCCAGCAGCGACGGGTCCGGACAAGCCGTCGAGCAGTACTTC.